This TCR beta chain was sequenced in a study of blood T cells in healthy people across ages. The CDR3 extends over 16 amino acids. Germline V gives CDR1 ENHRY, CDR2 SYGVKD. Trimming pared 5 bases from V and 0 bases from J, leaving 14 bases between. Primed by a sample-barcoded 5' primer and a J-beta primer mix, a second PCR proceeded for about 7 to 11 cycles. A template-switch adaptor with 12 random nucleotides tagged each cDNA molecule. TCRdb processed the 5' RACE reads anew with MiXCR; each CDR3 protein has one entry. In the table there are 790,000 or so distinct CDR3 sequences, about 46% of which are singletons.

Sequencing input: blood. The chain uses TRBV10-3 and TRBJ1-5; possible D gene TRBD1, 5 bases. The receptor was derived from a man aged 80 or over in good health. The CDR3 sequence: CAISMRQLDSNQPQHF. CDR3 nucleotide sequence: TGTGCCATCAGTATGCGACAGCTTGATAGCAATCAGCCCCAGCATTTT.